The rows below give T cell receptor beta chains drawn from one sample of a study of neurological immune-mediated disorders. In TCRdb, the 5' RACE reads were re-called with MiXCR into one record per CDR3 protein. Here the sample spans 49,000 or so distinct CDR3 sequences, roughly 15% being singletons. Sequenced material: PBMCs. These receptors came from a man in his 60s in good health. The CDR3 runs from the conserved cysteine through the conserved F or W. Fields, in order: V gene, D gene, clone size, J gene, CDR3 length, CDR3 DNA, CDR3 protein. The D gene is left open where the match is weak. The size field is filled for only some rows; it gives once, few, many or a size class.

V: TRBV7-3
D: .
size: many
J: TRBJ1-5
length: 13
DNA: TGTGCCAGCAGCTTCAATAGCAATCAGCCCCAGCATTTT
CDR3: CASSFNSNQPQHF

V: TRBV3-1
D: .
size: .
J: TRBJ2-2
length: 11
DNA: TGTGCCAGCAGGAGTAACGGGGAGCTGTTTTTT
CDR3: CASRSNGELFF

V: TRBV20-1
D: TRBD2
size: many
J: TRBJ2-7
length: 14
DNA: TGCAGTGGAAAAGCGGGAGCATGGCAGGACGAGCAGTACTTC
CDR3: CSGKAGAWQDEQYF

V: TRBV7-9
D: TRBD2
size: many
J: TRBJ2-3
length: 16
DNA: TGTGCCAGCAGCTTATGGCCTAGCGGATTGGCAGATACGCAGTATTTT
CDR3: CASSLWPSGLADTQYF

V: TRBV7-2
D: .
size: many
J: TRBJ1-4
length: 14
DNA: TGTGCCAGCAGCTTTCCGGGACGACAAGAAAAACTGTTTTTT
CDR3: CASSFPGRQEKLFF

V: TRBV7-2
D: TRBD1
size: few
J: TRBJ1-4
length: 17
DNA: TGTGCCAGCAGCTTGGATCTCTCAGGGGGCGTTAGTGAAAAACTGTTTTTT
CDR3: CASSLDLSGGVSEKLFF

V: TRBV4-3
D: .
size: many
J: TRBJ2-3
length: 16
DNA: TGCGCCAGCAGCCAATACTTAGGGGGAGCCCCAGATACGCAGTATTTT
CDR3: CASSQYLGGAPDTQYF

V: TRBV6-4
D: TRBD2
size: many
J: TRBJ2-3
length: 16
DNA: TGTGCCAGCAGGCAGCGGGACTTACCTAACACAGATACGCAGTATTTT
CDR3: CASRQRDLPNTDTQYF

V: TRBV20-1
D: .
size: many
J: TRBJ2-5
length: 14
DNA: TGCAGTGCTCAGGAGAATCCCATAATAGAGACCCAGTACTTC
CDR3: CSAQENPIIETQYF

V: TRBV5-1
D: .
size: many
J: TRBJ2-3
length: 15
DNA: TGCGCCAGCAGCTATCTTGACGGTAGCACAGATACGCAGTATTTT
CDR3: CASSYLDGSTDTQYF

V: TRBV20-1
D: TRBD2
size: many
J: TRBJ2-1
length: 15
DNA: TGCAGTGCTTGCGATGGACTAGCGGCCTACAATGAGCAGTTCTTC
CDR3: CSACDGLAAYNEQFF

V: TRBV9
D: TRBD2
size: many
J: TRBJ2-3
length: 16
DNA: TGTGCCAGCAGCCCGACTAGCGGGAGGGCCGCAGATACGCAGTATTTT
CDR3: CASSPTSGRAADTQYF

V: TRBV29-1
D: .
size: many
J: TRBJ2-1
length: 11
DNA: TGCAGCGTTGTATGGTACCTCTCAAAGTTCTTC
CDR3: CSVVWYLSKFF

V: TRBV29-1
D: TRBD2
size: many
J: TRBJ2-1
length: 12
DNA: TGCAGCGTTGCCCTAGCGGGACAGGAGCAGTTCTTC
CDR3: CSVALAGQEQFF

V: TRBV3-1
D: .
size: many
J: TRBJ1-2
length: 15
DNA: TGTGCCAGCAGCCCCACAGATACAAGGGGCTATGGCTACACCTTC
CDR3: CASSPTDTRGYGYTF

V: TRBV20-1
D: TRBD2
size: many
J: TRBJ2-3
length: 14
DNA: TGCAGTGCTGTAGCGGGAGGTGGCACAGATACGCAGTATTTT
CDR3: CSAVAGGGTDTQYF

V: TRBV5-1
D: TRBD2
size: many
J: TRBJ2-2
length: 16
DNA: TGCGCCAGCAGCTTCCTAGCGGGCCTGAACACCGGGGAGCTGTTTTTT
CDR3: CASSFLAGLNTGELFF

V: TRBV28
D: .
size: .
J: TRBJ2-1
length: 15
DNA: TGTGCCAGCAGTTTACCTACTACCGTGGGAAATGAGCAGTTCTTC
CDR3: CASSLPTTVGNEQFF

V: TRBV24-1
D: TRBD1
size: many
J: TRBJ1-2
length: 15
DNA: TGTGCCAACCCCTCCCACGGCCGACAGGGGTATGGCTACACCTTC
CDR3: CANPSHGRQGYGYTF

V: TRBV20-1
D: .
size: many
J: TRBJ1-6
length: 13
DNA: TGCAGTGCTAGAGGAGGACAGCTGGCACCCCTCCACTTT
CDR3: CSARGGQLAPLHF

V: TRBV29-1
D: TRBD1
size: .
J: TRBJ2-1
length: 13
DNA: TGCAGCGCCAGACAGGGAGACTACAATGAGCAGTTCTTC
CDR3: CSARQGDYNEQFF

V: TRBV25-1
D: TRBD2
size: many
J: TRBJ2-1
length: 14
DNA: TGTGCCAGCAGCGGGTCGGGGGGTGCGGATGAGCAGTTCTTC
CDR3: CASSGSGGADEQFF

V: TRBV7-2
D: .
size: many
J: TRBJ2-6
length: 14
DNA: TGTGCCAGCAGCTTGGCCGGTCAAGCCAACGTCCTGACTTTC
CDR3: CASSLAGQANVLTF

V: TRBV7-3
D: TRBD2
size: many
J: TRBJ2-3
length: 15
DNA: TGTGCCAGCAGCTCCCGACTAGCGGGAGAGGATACGCAGTATTTT
CDR3: CASSSRLAGEDTQYF

V: TRBV7-9
D: TRBD2
size: .
J: TRBJ2-2
length: 15
DNA: TGCGCCAGCCACATAGCGGGAGAGGGAACCGGGGAGCTGTTTTTT
CDR3: CASHIAGEGTGELFF

V: TRBV20-1
D: TRBD2
size: many
J: TRBJ2-7
length: 18
DNA: TGCAGTGCTAGAGATGCCAGCGGGAGGCCAAAATACCCCTACGAGCAGTACTTC
CDR3: CSARDASGRPKYPYEQYF

V: TRBV4-2
D: .
size: many
J: TRBJ2-7
length: 16
DNA: TGTGCCAGCAGCCAAGATCCGACAGGAGGTCCCTACGAGCAGTACTTC
CDR3: CASSQDPTGGPYEQYF

V: TRBV20-1
D: .
size: many
J: TRBJ1-2
length: 13
DNA: TGCAGTGCTAGAGTTGGAAGAAACTATGGCTACACCTTC
CDR3: CSARVGRNYGYTF

V: TRBV18
D: .
size: many
J: TRBJ2-5
length: 16
DNA: TGTGCCAGCTCACCATTAAGGCGGAGGCTTGAGGAGACCCAGTACTTC
CDR3: CASSPLRRRLEETQYF

V: TRBV5-1
D: .
size: many
J: TRBJ1-2
length: 12
DNA: TGCGCCAGCAGCTCATTGAATGAGGGCTACACCTTC
CDR3: CASSSLNEGYTF

V: TRBV29-1
D: .
size: .
J: TRBJ2-5
length: 12
DNA: TGCAGCGGTTCGAATGGAATAGAGACCCAGTACTTC
CDR3: CSGSNGIETQYF

V: TRBV7-2
D: .
size: many
J: TRBJ2-5
length: 12
DNA: TGTGCCAGCAGCTTAGGGGGAGGCGCCCAGTACTTC
CDR3: CASSLGGGAQYF

V: TRBV11-2
D: .
size: many
J: TRBJ1-3
length: 12
DNA: TGTGCCAGCAGTGTGGATGGAAACACCATATATTTT
CDR3: CASSVDGNTIYF

V: TRBV7-2
D: TRBD2
size: many
J: TRBJ2-1
length: 18
DNA: TGTGCCAGCAGCTTAGCTGTACTTGGGACTAGCAGGGACAATGAGCAGTTCTTC
CDR3: CASSLAVLGTSRDNEQFF

V: TRBV29-1
D: TRBD2
size: few
J: TRBJ2-1
length: 15
DNA: TGCAGCGCTAGCCCAGCGGGAGGGACCTACAATGAGCAGTTCTTC
CDR3: CSASPAGGTYNEQFF

V: TRBV5-1
D: .
size: many
J: TRBJ2-5
length: 15
DNA: TGCGCCAGCAGCTCATTCGACCTTTCTAAAGAGACCCAGTACTTC
CDR3: CASSSFDLSKETQYF

V: TRBV15
D: .
size: .
J: TRBJ2-7
length: 14
DNA: TGTGCCACCAGCAGAGGACAGGAGGCCTACGAGCAGTACTTC
CDR3: CATSRGQEAYEQYF

V: TRBV13
D: .
size: many
J: TRBJ2-3
length: 16
DNA: TGTGCCAGCATTCGAGCGCGGGCAGGGGCGCTGGATACGCAGTATTTT
CDR3: CASIRARAGALDTQYF

V: TRBV3-1
D: TRBD2
size: few
J: TRBJ2-2
length: 20
DNA: TGTGCCAGCAGCCCACCTCCCTGGGGGCGGGAGGGCCGACACACCGGGGAGCTGTTTTTT
CDR3: CASSPPPWGREGRHTGELFF

V: TRBV7-2
D: .
size: many
J: TRBJ2-7
length: 16
DNA: TGTGCCAGCAGCTTAGGGGGCCGGGGGGCCGGCTACGAGCAGTACTTC
CDR3: CASSLGGRGAGYEQYF

V: TRBV5-1
D: .
size: .
J: TRBJ1-2
length: 15
DNA: TGCGCCAGCAGCTTGGGAGGGCAGCGGCGTGTTGGCTACACCTTC
CDR3: CASSLGGQRRVGYTF

V: TRBV7-3
D: .
size: many
J: TRBJ2-7
length: 13
DNA: TGTGCCAGCAGCTTAAGCAGGGATAACGAGCAGTACTTC
CDR3: CASSLSRDNEQYF

V: TRBV4-2
D: TRBD1
size: many
J: TRBJ2-7
length: 16
DNA: TGTGCCAGCAGCCAAGATTGGGACAGGGGGTATCAAGAGCAGTACTTC
CDR3: CASSQDWDRGYQEQYF

V: TRBV12-3/TRBV12-4
D: .
size: few
J: TRBJ2-3
length: 11
DNA: TGTGCCAGCAGAATGAGGCTTCGGAAGTATTTT
CDR3: CASRMRLRKYF

V: TRBV28
D: TRBD1
size: .
J: TRBJ2-3
length: 17
DNA: TGTGTCAGCAGTCCCGCGAGATGGACAGGGTTCCCAGATACGCAGTATTTT
CDR3: CVSSPARWTGFPDTQYF

V: TRBV12-3/TRBV12-4
D: .
size: once
J: TRBJ2-3
length: 14
DNA: TGTGCCAGCAGTTTAGCGGGGGGGCCAGATACGCAGTATTTT
CDR3: CASSLAGGPDTQYF

V: TRBV7-6
D: .
size: many
J: TRBJ2-5
length: 13
DNA: TGTGCCAGCAGCTTATTAGTACAAGAGACCCAGTACTTC
CDR3: CASSLLVQETQYF

V: TRBV7-3
D: .
size: many
J: TRBJ2-5
length: 18
DNA: TGTGCCAGCAGCTTAGTGGCAACCCCGAGAAGGTACCAAGAGACCCAGTACTTC
CDR3: CASSLVATPRRYQETQYF

V: TRBV6-1
D: .
size: .
J: TRBJ2-2
length: 14
DNA: TGTGCCAGCAGGACCGCACAACACACCGGGGAGCTGTTTTTT
CDR3: CASRTAQHTGELFF

V: TRBV28
D: .
size: many
J: TRBJ2-2
length: 21
DNA: TGTGCCAGCAGTTTTTTTGATTCTTTGGCGGCCTTGCCCCCGAACACCGGGGAGCTGTTTTTT
CDR3: CASSFFDSLAALPPNTGELFF

V: TRBV6-6
D: .
size: many
J: TRBJ1-1
length: 17
DNA: TGTGCCAGCAGTTACACAAGAGTGGGGCAGGAAAGAACTGAAGCTTTCTTT
CDR3: CASSYTRVGQERTEAFF

V: TRBV7-2
D: .
size: many
J: TRBJ2-2
length: 13
DNA: TGTGCCAGCAGCTCGACCGACACCGGGGAGCTGTTTTTT
CDR3: CASSSTDTGELFF

V: TRBV27
D: TRBD1
size: few
J: TRBJ2-7
length: 15
DNA: TGTGCCAGCAGTTTTCGGACAGGGGAACACTACGAGCAGTACTTC
CDR3: CASSFRTGEHYEQYF

V: TRBV6-5
D: .
size: many
J: TRBJ1-2
length: 16
DNA: TGTGCCAGCAGTTACTCGGGGGGCAGGGACCACTATGGCTACACCTTC
CDR3: CASSYSGGRDHYGYTF